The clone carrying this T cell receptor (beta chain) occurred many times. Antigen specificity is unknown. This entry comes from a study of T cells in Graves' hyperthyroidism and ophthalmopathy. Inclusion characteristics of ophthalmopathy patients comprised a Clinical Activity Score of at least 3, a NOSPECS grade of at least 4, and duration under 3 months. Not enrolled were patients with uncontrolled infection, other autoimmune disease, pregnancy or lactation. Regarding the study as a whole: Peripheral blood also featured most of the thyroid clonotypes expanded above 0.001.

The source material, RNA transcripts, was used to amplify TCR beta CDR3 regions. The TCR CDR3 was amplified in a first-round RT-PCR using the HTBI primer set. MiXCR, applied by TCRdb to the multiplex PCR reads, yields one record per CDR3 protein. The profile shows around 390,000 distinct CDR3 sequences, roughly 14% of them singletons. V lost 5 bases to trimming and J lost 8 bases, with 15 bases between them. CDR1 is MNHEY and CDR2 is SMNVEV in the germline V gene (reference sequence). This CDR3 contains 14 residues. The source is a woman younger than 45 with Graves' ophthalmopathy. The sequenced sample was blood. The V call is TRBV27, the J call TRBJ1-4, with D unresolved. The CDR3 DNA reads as TGTGCCAGCAGTAAAGGGATGGCCACCGAAAAACTGTTTTTT. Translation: CASSKGMATEKLFF.